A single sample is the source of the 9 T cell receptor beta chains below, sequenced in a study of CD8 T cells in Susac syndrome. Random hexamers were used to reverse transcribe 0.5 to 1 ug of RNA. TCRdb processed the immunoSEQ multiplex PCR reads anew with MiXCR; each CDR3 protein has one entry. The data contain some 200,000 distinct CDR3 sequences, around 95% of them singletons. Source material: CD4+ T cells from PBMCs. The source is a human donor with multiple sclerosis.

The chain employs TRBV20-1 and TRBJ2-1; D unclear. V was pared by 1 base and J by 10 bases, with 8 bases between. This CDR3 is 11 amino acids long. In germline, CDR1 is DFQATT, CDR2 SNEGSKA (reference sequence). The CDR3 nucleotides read TGCAGTGCTAGAGCTAGGTGGGAGCAGTTCTTC. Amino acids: CSARARWEQFF.

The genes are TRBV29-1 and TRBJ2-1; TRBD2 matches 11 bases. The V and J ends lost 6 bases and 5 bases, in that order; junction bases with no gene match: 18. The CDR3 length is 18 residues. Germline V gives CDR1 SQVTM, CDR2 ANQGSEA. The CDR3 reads CSVNRGLAELSRDNEQFF. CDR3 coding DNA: TGCAGCGTCAACCGGGGACTAGCGGAGCTTTCTCGGGACAATGAGCAGTTCTTC.

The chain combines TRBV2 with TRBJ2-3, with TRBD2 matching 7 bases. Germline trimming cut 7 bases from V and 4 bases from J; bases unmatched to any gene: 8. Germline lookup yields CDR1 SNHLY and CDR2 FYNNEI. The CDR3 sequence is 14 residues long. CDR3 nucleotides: TGTGCCAGCAACGACGGGGACTATGCAGATACGCAGTATTTT. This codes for CASNDGDYADTQYF.

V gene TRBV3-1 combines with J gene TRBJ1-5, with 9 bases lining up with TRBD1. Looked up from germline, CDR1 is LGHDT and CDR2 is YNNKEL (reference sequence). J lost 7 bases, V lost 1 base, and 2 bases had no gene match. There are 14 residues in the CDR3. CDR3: CASSQGDRGQPQHF. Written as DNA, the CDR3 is TGTGCCAGCAGCCAAGGAGACAGGGGGCAGCCCCAGCATTTT.

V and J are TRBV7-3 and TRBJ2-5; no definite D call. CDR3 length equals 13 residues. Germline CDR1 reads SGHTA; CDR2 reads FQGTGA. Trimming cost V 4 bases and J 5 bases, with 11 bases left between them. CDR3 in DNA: TGTGCCAGCAGCTCCCAAGGGCCGGAGACCCAGTACTTC. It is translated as CASSSQGPETQYF.

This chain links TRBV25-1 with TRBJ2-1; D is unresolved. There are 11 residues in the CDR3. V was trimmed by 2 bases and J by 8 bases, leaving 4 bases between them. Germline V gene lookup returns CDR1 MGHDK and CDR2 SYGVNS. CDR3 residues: CASSEQYEQFF. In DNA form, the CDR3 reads TGTGCCAGCAGTGAACAGTATGAGCAGTTCTTC.

The CDR3 here is CASSLKGVNTEAFF. CDR3 nucleotide sequence: TGTGCCAGCAGCTTAAAGGGGGTGAACACTGAAGCTTTCTTT. The V gene is TRBV7-8, the J gene TRBJ1-1; possibly TRBD1 for D (6 bases). Germline CDR1 and CDR2: SGHVS and FQNEAQ. The CDR3 has 14 amino acids. V was trimmed by 2 bases and J by 0 bases, leaving 7 bases between them.

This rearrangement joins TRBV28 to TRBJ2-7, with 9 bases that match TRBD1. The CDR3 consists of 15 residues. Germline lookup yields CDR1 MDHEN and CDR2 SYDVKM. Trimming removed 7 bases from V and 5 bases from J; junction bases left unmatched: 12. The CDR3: CASIQPGTGRHEQYF. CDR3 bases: TGTGCCAGCATACAACCCGGGACAGGGCGACACGAGCAGTACTTC.

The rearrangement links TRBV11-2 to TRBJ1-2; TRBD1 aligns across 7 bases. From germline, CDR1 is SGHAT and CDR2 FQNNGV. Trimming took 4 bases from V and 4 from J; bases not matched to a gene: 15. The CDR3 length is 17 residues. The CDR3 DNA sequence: TGTGCCAGCAGCTCAATCAAGGGACAGTCCTTACGCTATGGCTACACCTTC. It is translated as CASSSIKGQSLRYGYTF.